Below, 32 T cell receptor beta chains from the same sample are listed, as sequenced in a study of blood T cell repertoires in COVID-19. The protocol was immunoSEQ multiplex PCR, while the TCRdb copy is restricted to in-frame clones and leaves out a portion. The profile covers 150,000 to 200,000 clones, with around 92% appearing a single time and about 4.8% taken by the ten largest. Sequences were obtained from peripheral blood. All receptors derive from a man aged 30 to 39 with COVID-19, enrolled during active disease.

This clone was counted a single time. The rearrangement uses TRBV11-3 and TRBJ2-7; maybe TRBD2 (6 bases). The CDR3 runs 13 residues. Trimming removed 3 bases at V and 3 bases at J, with 9 bases between. Germline values: CDR1 SGHNT, CDR2 YENEEA. In DNA, the CDR3 is TGTGCCAGCAGCTTGGGGGGTGACTACGAGCAGTACTTC. Translated: CASSLGGDYEQYF.

V is TRBV7-9 and J is TRBJ1-6, with 9 bases identical to TRBD1. Germline CDR1 is SEHNR and CDR2 is FQNEAQ (reference sequence). The trim removed 5 bases at V and 9 bases at J, leaving 5 bases unmatched. There are 14 residues in the CDR3. CDR3 nucleotides: TGTGCCAGCAGCCCAGGACAGGGGAGTTCACCCCTCCACTTT. This codes for CASSPGQGSSPLHF.

In this sample, this clone turned up once. The chain links TRBV19 to TRBJ1-5; D ambiguous. The V end lost 2 bases, the J end lost 0 bases, and 8 bases lay between the germline ends. There are 15 residues in the CDR3. The germline gives CDR1 LNHDA, CDR2 SQIVND (reference sequence). The DNA of the CDR3 is TGTGCCAGTAGTATAATGACAAATAGCAATCAGCCCCAGCATTTT. It is translated as CASSIMTNSNQPQHF.

The chain links TRBV19 to TRBJ1-1, with TRBD1 as a possible D gene (5 bases). The germline CDR1 and CDR2 sequences are LNHDA and SQIVND (reference sequence). The CDR3 sequence is 14 residues long. The V and J ends lost 3 bases and 5 bases respectively, with 13 bases between them. The CDR3 DNA sequence: TGTGCCAGTAGTATTGGGGGGTGGGGTACTGAAGCTTTCTTT. Residues: CASSIGGWGTEAFF.

The J gene is TRBJ2-1, the V gene TRBV7-8, with a tentative D call TRBD1 (6 bases). The V gene's germline CDR1 is SGHVS and CDR2 FQNEAQ. With 4 bases removed from V and 2 bases from J, the gap between germline ends came to 24 bases. This CDR3 spans 19 amino acids. The DNA for the CDR3 is TGTGCCAGCAGCTACCGCATAAACTCCAGGGGCGTCCCCTACAATGAGCAGTTCTTC. Translating gives CASSYRINSRGVPYNEQFF.

This clone was seen only a few times. The chain carries TRBV6-1 and TRBJ1-1; D call uncertain. The CDR3 extends over 15 amino acids. Germline V CDR1 and CDR2: MNHNS, SASEGT. V dropped 2 bases and J dropped 7 bases, with 17 bases sitting between them. In DNA, the CDR3 is TGTGCCAGCAGTGAAATTGGAGGCCAAAGTATTGAAGCTTTCTTT. Amino acid sequence: CASSEIGGQSIEAFF.

The chain combines TRBV19 with TRBJ1-1, with 9 nucleotides matching TRBD1. The junction had 7 bases not matched to a gene; V was cut back by 4 bases and J by 7 bases. The CDR3 is 14 amino acids. Germline CDR1 reads LNHDA; CDR2 reads SQIVND (reference sequence). The CDR3 reads CASSRGQGPNEAFF. The CDR3 DNA sequence: TGTGCCAGTAGTAGGGGACAGGGTCCTAATGAAGCTTTCTTT.

The chain recombines TRBV10-3 with TRBJ2-7, with TRBD1 matching over 10 bases. Germline lookup yields CDR1 ENHRY and CDR2 SYGVKD. The junction had 5 bases not matched to a gene; V was cut back by 6 bases and J by 3 bases. The CDR3 consists of 14 residues. CDR3 DNA sequence: TGTGCCATCAGGGAGGGACAGGGGTACTACGAGCAGTACTTC. Protein product: CAIREGQGYYEQYF.

The chain has TRBV7-2 and TRBJ1-1; 9 bases are a match to TRBD1. The V gene's germline CDR1 is SGHTA and CDR2 FQGNSA. The CDR3 has 14 residues. V dropped 3 bases and J dropped 11; count of bases not matched to a gene: 10. The CDR3 DNA sequence: TGTGCCAGCAGCTTCCCGGGACAGGGAATCGAGGCTTTCTTT. Translated: CASSFPGQGIEAFF.

V usage is TRBV24-1 and J usage is TRBJ2-1; 9 bases fit TRBD1. J gave up 7 bases and V 4 bases, and 7 bases lay outside the gene matches. Germline V CDR1 and CDR2: KGHDR, SFDVKD. This CDR3 is 15 amino acids long. The DNA of the CDR3 is TGTGCCACCAGTGACGCCGGGACAGGGCGAAATGAGCAGTTCTTC. Protein product: CATSDAGTGRNEQFF.

The gene calls are TRBV7-6 and TRBJ1-1; unclear D gene. The CDR3 runs 11 residues. The V gene lost 6 bases and the J gene lost 7 bases, with 9 bases spanning the gap. Per the germline V gene, CDR1 is SGHVS and CDR2 is FNYEAQ. The CDR3 sequence: CASSSNSEAFF. CDR3 in DNA: TGTGCCAGCAGTTCCAATAGTGAAGCTTTCTTT. Filled out from reference TRBV7-6 and TRBJ1-1, the complete variable domain reads GAGVSQSPRYKVTKRGQDVALRCDPISGHVSLYWYRQALGQGPEFLTYFNYEAQQDKSGLPNDRFSAERPEGSISTLTIQRTEQRDSAMYRCASSSNSEAFFGQGTRLTVV.

The chain employs TRBV29-1 and TRBJ2-1; D perhaps matches TRBD2 (6 bases). The CDR3 has 14 amino acids. Between the trimmed V and J ends, which lost 6 bases and 0 bases, there was a span of 12 bases. CDR1 is SQVTM, CDR2 ANQGSEA, per germline. CDR3: CSVLDGSSYNEQFF. The CDR3 nucleotides are TGCAGCGTGCTGGACGGGAGCTCCTACAATGAGCAGTTCTTC.

J is TRBJ2-3 and V is TRBV7-3, with a weak D call TRBD1 (5 bases). The V end lost 4 bases, the J end lost 0 bases, and 8 bases lay between the germline ends. Looked up from germline, CDR1 is SGHTA and CDR2 is FQGTGA. The CDR3 loop spans 14 amino acids. CDR3 bases: TGTGCCAGCAGCTCTTCAGGGAGCACAGATACGCAGTATTTT. This gives the protein CASSSSGSTDTQYF.

The chain uses TRBV4-2 and TRBJ2-7; D remains ambiguous. Per germline, CDR1 LGHNA and CDR2 YNFKEQ. Trimming shortened V by 0 bases and J by 2 bases, and 8 bases separated the two germline ends. This CDR3 spans 14 amino acids. CDR3 protein: CASSQDGRTYEQYF. CDR3 sequence (DNA): TGTGCCAGCAGCCAAGATGGCAGAACCTACGAGCAGTACTTC.

The V and J genes are TRBV29-1 and TRBJ2-3; the match to TRBD2 covers 12 bases. Trimming at V came to 6 bases and at J to 2 bases, leaving 3 bases not matched to a gene. Looked up from germline, CDR1 is SQVTM and CDR2 is ANQGSEA. The CDR3 loop spans 14 amino acids. The CDR3 loop is CSVRLAGVTDTQYF. CDR3 coding DNA: TGCAGCGTCCGACTAGCGGGAGTCACAGATACGCAGTATTTT.

The rearrangement uses TRBV14 and TRBJ1-1; D is ambiguous. CDR1 is SGHDN, CDR2 FVKESK, per germline. V lost 6 bases, J lost 0 bases, and 8 bases lay in between. This CDR3 has 13 residues. The CDR3 loop reads CASSRGMNTEAFF. The CDR3 coding sequence is TGTGCCAGCAGTCGCGGCATGAACACTGAAGCTTTCTTT.

The chain employs TRBV28 and TRBJ1-2; D may be TRBD1 (5 bases). Looked up from germline, CDR1 is MDHEN and CDR2 is SYDVKM. Trimming removed 1 base at V and 8 bases at J, with 11 bases between. This CDR3 region has 13 residues. DNA of the CDR3: TGTGCCAGCAGTTTATTTGGGCAGGGCGGCTACACCTTC. Translated, it gives CASSLFGQGGYTF.

V gene TRBV10-3 combines with J gene TRBJ1-1; D call uncertain. Trimming took 6 bases from V and 7 from J, leaving 18 bases between them. Looked up from germline, CDR1 is ENHRY and CDR2 is SYGVKD. CDR3 length: 14 amino acids. As DNA, the CDR3 is TGTGCCATCAGCGCCGAGGTTCTTCATCATGAAGCTTTCTTT. Its translation is CAISAEVLHHEAFF.

V and J are TRBV5-4 and TRBJ1-6; TRBD1 aligns across 8 bases. The CDR3 totals 15 residues. Germline V gene data show CDR1 as SGHNT and CDR2 as YYREEE (reference sequence). The trim removed 0 bases at V and 5 bases at J, leaving 1 base unmatched. As DNA, the CDR3 is TGTGCCAGCAGCTTGGGACAGGGGAATAATTCACCCCTCCACTTT. Residues: CASSLGQGNNSPLHF.

The CDR3 DNA sequence: TGTGCCAGCAGCGTGACAAGGGACAGCCTAAATTCACCCCTCCACTTT. Its protein is CASSVTRDSLNSPLHF. The chain joins TRBV9 to TRBJ1-6, with 7 bases fitting TRBD1. Losses at the gene ends were 2 bases for V and 7 bases for J; bases not matched to a gene: 9. This CDR3 is built from 16 residues. The germline V gene encodes CDR1 SGDLS and CDR2 YYNGEE.

In its sample, this clone was seen once. The gene calls are TRBV28 and TRBJ1-5; TRBD1 is a possible D gene (6 bases). This CDR3 has 15 amino acids. Germline V lookup: CDR1 MDHEN, CDR2 SYDVKM. Trimming removed 2 bases from V and 2 bases from J, with 10 bases in between. CDR3 DNA sequence: TGTGCCAGCAGTTTACCACAGGGTGGCAATCAGCCCCAGCATTTT. Its protein product is CASSLPQGGNQPQHF.

The rearrangement joins TRBV5-4 to TRBJ1-1; possibly TRBD1 for D (5 bases). Germline V gene lookup returns CDR1 SGHNT and CDR2 YYREEE (reference sequence). The V end was cut by 0 bases, the J end by 6 bases, with 15 bases between. The CDR3 totals 15 residues. The DNA of the CDR3 is TGTGCCAGCAGCTTGGGATGGGGGAGGGACGCTGAAGCTTTCTTT. Translation gives CASSLGWGRDAEAFF.

The chain has TRBV4-3 and TRBJ2-2, with 9 bases aligning to TRBD2. V lost 0 bases to trimming and J lost 2 bases; unmatched junction nucleotides: 10. Germline loops: CDR1 LGHNA, CDR2 YSLEER. The CDR3 is made up of 19 amino acids. CDR3 sequence: CASSQDLTSGVFNTGELFF. The CDR3 nucleotides read TGCGCCAGCAGCCAAGATTTGACTAGCGGAGTATTTAACACCGGGGAGCTGTTTTTT.

V and J are TRBV4-2 and TRBJ1-5; possibly TRBD1 for D (5 bases). The CDR3 is made up of 15 amino acids. V lost 2 bases to trimming and J lost 3 bases, with 11 bases between them. Germline V gene data show CDR1 as LGHNA and CDR2 as YNFKEQ. The CDR3 sequence is CASSQPGTPNQPQHF. CDR3 bases: TGTGCCAGCAGCCAACCCGGGACTCCCAATCAGCCCCAGCATTTT.

J is TRBJ1-1 and V is TRBV19, with 7 bases fitting TRBD1. CDR1 is LNHDA and CDR2 is SQIVND in the germline V gene (reference sequence). With V trimmed by 2 bases and J by 2 bases, 2 bases remained unmatched. The CDR3 is made up of 14 amino acids. The CDR3 here is CASSIQGVNTEAFF. The CDR3 DNA is TGTGCCAGTAGTATACAGGGGGTAAACACTGAAGCTTTCTTT.

The chain recombines TRBV4-2 with TRBJ2-3, with D perhaps matching TRBD1 (5 bases). The germline gives CDR1 LGHNA, CDR2 YNFKEQ. This CDR3 contains 15 residues. V lost 2 bases to trimming and J lost 1 base, with 10 bases between them. CDR3 residues: CASSQQGSRTDTQYF. As DNA, the CDR3 is TGTGCCAGCAGCCAACAGGGTTCCCGCACAGATACGCAGTATTTT.

On this clone: The junction does not match germline at one end; this may be a read error. V and J are TRBV5-1 and TRBJ2-5; D unresolved. Germline V CDR1 and CDR2: SGHRS, YFSETQ. The CDR3 consists of 15 residues. In DNA, the CDR3 is TGCGCCAGCAGCTTGACAGTTCCGCTCCAAGGGACCCAGTACTTC. It encodes CASSLTVPLQGTQYF.

This chain joins TRBV10-3 and TRBJ2-1; 9 positions match TRBD1. Germline V CDR1 and CDR2: ENHRY, SYGVKD. The length of the CDR3 is 12 residues. The J segment lost 7 bases and the V segment lost 11 bases, leaving 6 bases of the junction unmatched. CDR3 sequence (DNA): TGTGCCGCTGGACAGGGGCGAAATGAGCAGTTCTTC. Translation gives CAAGQGRNEQFF.

The chain couples TRBV27 to TRBJ2-7, with TRBD2 matching 7 bases. Losses at the gene ends were 3 bases for V and 3 bases for J; bases not matched to a gene: 11. CDR1 and CDR2 (germline): MNHEY, SMNVEV (reference sequence). The CDR3 has 16 amino acids. The CDR3 region is CASSFGAGEVLYEQYF. The CDR3 nucleotides read TGTGCCAGCAGTTTCGGGGCGGGGGAGGTGCTCTACGAGCAGTACTTC.

The chain couples TRBV5-1 to TRBJ2-7; 9 bases are shared with TRBD1. J gave up 7 bases and V 1 base, and 6 bases lay outside the gene matches. The CDR3 loop spans 14 amino acids. CDR1 is SGHRS, CDR2 YFSETQ, per germline. This CDR3 reads CASSLTGGGWEQYF. The DNA for the CDR3 is TGCGCCAGCAGCTTGACAGGGGGCGGATGGGAGCAGTACTTC.

The V gene is TRBV2, the J gene TRBJ2-7, with D maybe TRBD2 (5 bases). Trimming shortened V by 1 base and J by 0 bases, and 7 bases separated the two germline ends. Per the germline V gene, CDR1 is SNHLY and CDR2 is FYNNEI. The CDR3 covers 14 residues. The CDR3 sequence is CASSEGGLSYEQYF. The CDR3 nucleotides are TGTGCCAGCAGTGAAGGAGGGCTCTCCTACGAGCAGTACTTC.

The chain is built from TRBV6-5 and TRBJ1-2; 8 nucleotides match TRBD1. Germline loops: CDR1 MNHEY, CDR2 SVGAGI. J lost 0 bases, V lost 8 bases, and 8 bases had no gene match. This CDR3 has 15 amino acids. This CDR3 is CASHTGGAANYGYTF. Here the CDR3 DNA reads TGTGCCAGCCATACAGGGGGAGCCGCTAACTATGGCTACACCTTC.